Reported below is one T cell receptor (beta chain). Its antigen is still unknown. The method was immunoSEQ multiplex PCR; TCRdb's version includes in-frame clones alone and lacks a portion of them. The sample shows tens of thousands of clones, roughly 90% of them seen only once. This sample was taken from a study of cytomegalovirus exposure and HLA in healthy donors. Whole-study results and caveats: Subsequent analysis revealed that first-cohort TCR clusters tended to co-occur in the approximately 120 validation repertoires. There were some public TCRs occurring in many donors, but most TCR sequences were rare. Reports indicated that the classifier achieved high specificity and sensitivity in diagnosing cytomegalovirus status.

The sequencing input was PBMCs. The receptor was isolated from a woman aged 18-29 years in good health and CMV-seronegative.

CDR3 in DNA: TGTGCCAGCTCACCCTCCGGGAACCAAGAGACCCAGTACTTC. It specifies CASSPSGNQETQYF. The chain links TRBV18 to TRBJ2-5, with D tentatively TRBD2 (5 bases). This CDR3 is 14 amino acids long. Trimming removed 3 bases from V and 0 bases from J, with 8 bases in between. Looked up from germline, CDR1 is KGHSH and CDR2 is LQKENI. Full variable domain (outside the CDR3, taken from reference TRBV18 and TRBJ2-5): NAGVMQNPRHLVRRRGQEARLRCSPMKGHSHVYWYRQLPEEGLKFMVYLQKENIIDESGMPKERFSAEFPKEGPSILRIQQVVRGDSAAYFCASSPSGNQETQYFGPGTRLLVL.